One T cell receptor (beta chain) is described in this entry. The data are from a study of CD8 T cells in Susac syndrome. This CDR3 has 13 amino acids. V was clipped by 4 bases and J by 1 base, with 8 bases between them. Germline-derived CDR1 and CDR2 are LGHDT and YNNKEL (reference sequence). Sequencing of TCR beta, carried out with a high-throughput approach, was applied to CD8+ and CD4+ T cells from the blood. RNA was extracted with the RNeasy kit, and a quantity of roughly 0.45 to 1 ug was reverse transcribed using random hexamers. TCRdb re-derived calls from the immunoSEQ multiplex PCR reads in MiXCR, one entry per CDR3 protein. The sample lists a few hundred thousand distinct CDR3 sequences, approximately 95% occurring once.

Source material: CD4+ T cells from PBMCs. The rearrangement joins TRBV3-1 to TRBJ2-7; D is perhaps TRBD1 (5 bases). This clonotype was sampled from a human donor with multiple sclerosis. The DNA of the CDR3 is TGTGCCAGCAGCCTCCGACAGTCCTACGAGCAGTACTTC. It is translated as CASSLRQSYEQYF.